A selection of T cell receptor beta chains follows, all from one sample in a study of cytomegalovirus exposure and HLA in healthy donors. This table comes from immunoSEQ multiplex PCR, and its TCRdb copy is limited to in-frame clones, with some not included. Here the sample spans approximately 160,000 clones, approximately 80% being singletons. What was sequenced was PBMCs. The receptors shown here come from a female donor in good health and CMV-seronegative. The CDR3 runs from the conserved cysteine through the conserved F or W. The D gene is left open where the match is weak. Rows give clone size only sometimes, using once, few, many, or a class for an expanded clone.

CDR3 DNA,CDR3 protein,V gene,D gene,J gene,clone size
TGTGCCAGCAGTGAAAGTAGACAGACTTATAATTCACCCCTCCACTTT,CASSESRQTYNSPLHF,TRBV2,-,TRBJ1-6,-
TGCGCCAGCAGCCAAGACGAAAGACAGCCAGCCAAAAACATTCAGTACTTC,CASSQDERQPAKNIQYF,TRBV4-1,-,TRBJ2-4,-
TGCGCCAGCAGCTTTCTTCGTACCGGGACAGGGAATGGCTACACCTTC,CASSFLRTGTGNGYTF,TRBV4-3,TRBD1,TRBJ1-2,-
TGTGCCAGCAGCGCTGGACCTCTCGGGGCCGGGGAGCTGTTTTTT,CASSAGPLGAGELFF,TRBV7-9,-,TRBJ2-2,once
TGTGCCAGCAGCCCGGGAGGCAGAACAGATACGCAGTATTTT,CASSPGGRTDTQYF,TRBV5-4,TRBD2,TRBJ2-3,-
TGCGCCAGCAGCCTAGAAAGGACAGGGGTCGCTCATCAGCCCCAGCATTTT,CASSLERTGVAHQPQHF,TRBV4-1,TRBD1,TRBJ1-5,-
TGTGCCAGCAGCCGCCGGGACAGATTTTTTAACTATGGCTACACCTTC,CASSRRDRFFNYGYTF,TRBV7-9,TRBD1,TRBJ1-2,-
TGTGCCAGCAGTTTACGCGGCGGCGGGAGGGATACGCAGTATTTT,CASSLRGGGRDTQYF,TRBV28,TRBD2,TRBJ2-3,-
TGTGCCAGTAGTTGGTCCAGGGAAGAGACCCAGTACTTC,CASSWSREETQYF,TRBV19,-,TRBJ2-5,-
TGCGCCAGCAGCGTAACAGGGGTCGATGGCTACACCTTC,CASSVTGVDGYTF,TRBV10-2,TRBD1,TRBJ1-2,-
TGCGCCAGCACCGCCTTAGGGGCGGGGAACCCCTACGAGCAGTACTTC,CASTALGAGNPYEQYF,TRBV23-1,-,TRBJ2-7,once
TGCGCCAGCAGCTCCGGACAGTATAGCAATCAGCCCCAGCATTTT,CASSSGQYSNQPQHF,TRBV4-1,-,TRBJ1-5,-
TGTGCCAGCAGGGCCTCTGGAAACACCATATATTTT,CASRASGNTIYF,TRBV6-5,-,TRBJ1-3,-